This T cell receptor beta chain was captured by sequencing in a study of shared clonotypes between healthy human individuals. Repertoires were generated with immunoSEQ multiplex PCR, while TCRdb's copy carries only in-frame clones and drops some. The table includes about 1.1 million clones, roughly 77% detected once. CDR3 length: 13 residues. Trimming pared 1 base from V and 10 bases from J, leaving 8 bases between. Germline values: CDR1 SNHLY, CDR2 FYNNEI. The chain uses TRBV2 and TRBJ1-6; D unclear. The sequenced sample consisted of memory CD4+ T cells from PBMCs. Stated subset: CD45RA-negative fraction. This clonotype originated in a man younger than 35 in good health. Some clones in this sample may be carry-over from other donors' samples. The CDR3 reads CASSEGQNSPLHF. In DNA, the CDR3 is TGTGCCAGCAGTGAAGGGCAGAACTCACCCCTCCACTTT.